The source of this T cell receptor (beta chain) is a study of blood T cell repertoires in COVID-19. As for the study in general: COVID-19 samples, acute and convalescent, were from the United States, Italy and Spain. PBMCs, B-cell-depleted T cells, or T cells were the source of the cDNA or gDNA that made up the material.

CDR1 and CDR2 from the germline V gene are LNHDA and SQIVND (reference sequence). The CDR3 is 13 residues long. The V end lost 4 bases, the J end lost 8 bases, and 9 bases lay between the germline ends. In the original workflow: Amplifying reference gene primers gave estimates of nucleated cell counts. This table comes from immunoSEQ multiplex PCR, and its TCRdb copy is limited to in-frame clones, with some not included. That table furnishes V, J and clone size, whereas the DNA furnished D and trimming. There are some 150,000 clones in the sample; approximately 84% occur only once, and roughly 4.9% lies in the top ten.

This TCR came from a human donor in a cohort sampled during active COVID-19. This sequence joins TRBV19 and TRBJ1-6; D is unresolved. Sequenced material: peripheral blood. CDR3 nucleotides: TGTGCCAGTAGTACAGGACTCTATTCACCCCTCCACTTT. As protein: CASSTGLYSPLHF.